This T cell receptor (beta chain) was captured in a study of T cells in Graves' hyperthyroidism and ophthalmopathy. For the study at large: Peripheral blood specimens were obtained at initial diagnosis, prior to any treatment.

In this sample, this clonotype turned up many times. Amplification of TCR beta CDR3 regions was performed using RNA transcripts as template. An initial round of RT-PCR targeting the TCR CDR3 relied on the HTBI primer set. Via MiXCR, TCRdb re-called the multiplex PCR reads, giving one row per CDR3 protein. This table holds 450,000 to 600,000 distinct CDR3 sequences, approximately 15% found once. V lost 4 bases to trimming and J lost 5 bases, with 6 bases between them. In germline, CDR1 is SQVTM, CDR2 ANQGSEA. The CDR3 runs 11 residues. The sample consisted of blood. The source is a woman aged 40-49 years with Graves' hyperthyroidism. The V and J genes are TRBV29-1 and TRBJ2-1, with unresolved D. In DNA, the CDR3 is TGCAGCGTTGTGGGTGACAATGAGCAGTTCTTC. This sequence encodes CSVVGDNEQFF.